The rows below give T cell receptor beta chains drawn from one sample of a study of T cell responses to AZD1222 COVID-19 vaccine. Some clones are missing from TCRdb's copy, which holds only in-frame ones; the method was immunoSEQ multiplex PCR. The data show some 140,000 clones, 89% seen once. The sequences come from peripheral blood, collected 28 days after the second AZD1222 dose. These receptors originate from an adult who received the AZD1222 COVID-19 vaccine. The CDR3 runs from the conserved cysteine through the conserved F or W. The D gene is left open where the match is weak. Some rows mark clone size as missing; the rest say once, few, many or name a class of expanded clone.

TRBJ1-2 TRBD1 TRBV7-2 - CASSLAGTGAPSGYTF TGTGCCAGCAGCTTAGCCGGGACAGGTGCCCCGAGTGGCTACACCTTC
TRBJ1-3 TRBD1 TRBV2 - CASSAGGSGNTIYF TGTGCCAGCAGTGCAGGGGGCTCGGGAAACACCATATATTTT
TRBJ2-4 - TRBV5-4 - CASSQPGIAKNIQYF TGTGCCAGCAGCCAGCCCGGGATAGCCAAAAACATTCAGTACTTC
TRBJ1-6 TRBD1 TRBV7-2 - CASSLRQGGSPLHF TGTGCCAGCAGCTTAAGACAGGGCGGTTCACCCCTCCACTTT
TRBJ1-1 TRBD1 TRBV7-2 - CASSSLGQGEAFF TGTGCCAGCAGCTCCCTGGGACAGGGGGAAGCTTTCTTT
TRBJ2-1 - TRBV27 - CASSALDSTYNEQFF TGTGCCAGCAGTGCACTGGACAGTACCTACAATGAGCAGTTCTTC
TRBJ2-1 TRBD1 TRBV27 - CASSDRGGHNEQFF TGTGCCAGCAGTGACAGGGGGGGTCACAATGAGCAGTTCTTC
TRBJ2-1 TRBD2 TRBV11-1 - CASSLPASGRHEQFF TGTGCCAGCAGCTTACCGGCTAGCGGGAGACATGAGCAGTTCTTC
TRBJ1-6 - TRBV5-4 - CASSLIIGQTARSPLHF TGTGCCAGCAGCCTAATCATAGGACAGACAGCTCGTTCACCCCTCCACTTT
TRBJ2-3 - TRBV9 - CASSQGGLRDTQYF TGTGCCAGCTCCCAGGGGGGGCTTAGGGATACGCAGTATTTT
TRBJ2-1 TRBD2 TRBV29-1 once CSAGGSGSGLYNEQFF TGCAGCGCCGGCGGCAGCGGGAGCGGCTTGTACAATGAGCAGTTCTTC
TRBJ1-2 - TRBV18 - CASSPGRAYGYTF TGTGCCAGCTCACCGGGCAGGGCCTATGGCTACACCTTC
TRBJ2-2 - TRBV18 - CASSPPSTNTGELFF TGTGCCAGCTCACCACCGTCAACGAACACCGGGGAGCTGTTTTTT
TRBJ1-2 - TRBV6-1 - CASSDYYYGYTF TGTGCCAGCAGTGATTACTACTATGGCTACACCTTC
TRBJ1-2 TRBD1 TRBV5-1 - CASSQGQGLYGYTF TGCGCCAGCAGCCAAGGACAGGGCCTCTATGGCTACACCTTC
TRBJ1-5 - TRBV3-1/TRBV3-2 - CASSQADSGRIMGSYQPQHF TGTGCCAGCAGCCAAGCGGACAGTGGGCGTATCATGGGCTCGTATCAGCCCCAGCATTTT
TRBJ1-1 TRBD1 TRBV7-2 - CASSFMYVTRGMNTEAFF TGTGCCAGCAGCTTTATGTACGTTACCAGGGGGATGAACACTGAAGCTTTCTTT
TRBJ2-5 - TRBV23-1 - CARPRGGARETQYF TGCGCCCGTCCTAGGGGGGGGGCTCGGGAGACCCAGTACTTC
TRBJ1-2 - TRBV5-4 - CASSLFGVPYGYTF TGTGCCAGCAGCTTGTTCGGGGTCCCCTATGGCTACACCTTC
TRBJ2-5 - TRBV7-2 - CASSLALRQPGTQYF TGTGCCAGCAGCTTAGCCCTCCGACAGCCCGGGACCCAGTACTTC
TRBJ2-7 TRBD2 TRBV3-1/TRBV3-2 - CASSYLAGGPNEQYF TGTGCCAGCAGCTACCTAGCGGGAGGGCCTAACGAGCAGTACTTC
TRBJ1-2 - TRBV6-2/TRBV6-3 - CASSYRASGGYTF TGTGCCAGCAGTTACCGGGCCTCGGGAGGCTACACCTTC
TRBJ2-6 - TRBV19 - CASSAQAGANVLTF TGTGCCAGTAGTGCACAAGCTGGGGCCAACGTCCTGACTTTC
TRBJ2-3 - TRBV21-1 - CASSLREGCPTDTQYF TGTGCCAGCAGCCTTCGGGAGGGGTGTCCCACAGATACGCAGTATTTT
TRBJ2-7 - TRBV13 few CASSLAGLGYEQYF TGTGCCAGCAGCTTAGCGGGATTGGGTTACGAGCAGTACTTC
TRBJ1-3 - TRBV27 - CASSLGRAIGNTIYF TGTGCCAGCAGCTTAGGGAGGGCGATAGGAAACACCATATATTTT
TRBJ2-3 - TRBV25-1 - CASSESAGNTQYF TGTGCCAGCAGTGAATCGGCGGGGAACACGCAGTATTTT
TRBJ1-5 - TRBV19 - CASSRGINQPQHF TGTGCCAGTAGTAGAGGGATTAATCAGCCCCAGCATTTT
TRBJ2-7 - TRBV6-2/TRBV6-3 - CASSFLGGLYEQYF TGTGCCAGCAGTTTCCTCGGAGGACTGTACGAGCAGTACTTC
TRBJ2-2 TRBD1 TRBV5-4 - CASSYGQGEGTGELFF TGTGCCAGCAGCTATGGACAGGGGGAGGGCACCGGGGAGCTGTTTTTT
TRBJ1-2 - TRBV27 - CASSFRDTSSHGYTF TGTGCCAGCAGTTTCCGGGACACCTCTTCCCATGGCTACACCTTC
TRBJ1-1 - TRBV29-1 - CSVESRTSLEAFF TGCAGCGTTGAAAGCAGGACATCCCTTGAAGCTTTCTTT
TRBJ1-2 - TRBV6-5 - CASRDRLGSNGYTF TGTGCCAGCAGGGATCGACTAGGGTCGAATGGCTACACCTTC
TRBJ2-1 - TRBV6-6 - CASSYEGGNREQFF TGTGCCAGCAGTTACGAGGGGGGGAATCGTGAGCAGTTCTTC
TRBJ1-4 - TRBV23-1 few CASSQSGQLSEKLFF TGCGCCAGCAGTCAATCGGGGCAGTTGTCTGAAAAACTGTTTTTT
TRBJ2-3 TRBD1 TRBV9 - CASSGESGGPDTQYF TGTGCCAGCAGCGGGGAATCAGGGGGCCCAGATACGCAGTATTTT
TRBJ1-3 - TRBV3-1/TRBV3-2 - CASSQRDSDNTIYF TGTGCCAGCAGCCAACGGGACTCTGATAACACCATATATTTT
TRBJ1-6 - TRBV21-1 - CASAGNNSPLHF TGTGCCAGCGCGGGAAATAATTCACCCCTCCACTTT
TRBJ1-1 - TRBV5-1 once CASSLEGNTEAFF TGCGCCAGCAGCTTGGAAGGGAACACTGAAGCTTTCTTT
TRBJ1-1 TRBD1 TRBV7-6 - CASSWGQGLMNTEAFF TGTGCCAGCAGCTGGGGACAGGGTCTTATGAACACTGAAGCTTTCTTT
TRBJ2-5 - TRBV2 - CASARDTEGGQETQYF TGTGCCAGCGCCCGCGACACGGAGGGGGGTCAAGAGACCCAGTACTTC
TRBJ1-1 - TRBV5-1 - CASSWRERGTEAFF TGCGCCAGCAGCTGGAGGGAGAGAGGTACTGAAGCTTTCTTT
TRBJ1-5 - TRBV19 - CASSIPPNQPQHF TGTGCCAGTAGTATCCCCCCAAATCAGCCCCAGCATTTT
TRBJ1-2 - TRBV5-1 - CASRSAAGPYGYTF TGCGCCAGCAGGAGCGCAGCAGGACCCTATGGCTACACCTTC
TRBJ2-3 TRBD2 TRBV4-2 - CASSQESGGAVLTQYF TGTGCCAGCAGCCAAGAAAGCGGGGGGGCCGTACTTACGCAGTATTTT
TRBJ2-7 TRBD1 TRBV5-4 few CASSLKGADEQYF TGTGCCAGCAGCTTGAAGGGGGCCGACGAGCAGTACTTC
TRBJ2-1 TRBD1 TRBV5-1 - CASSPGTGAYNEQFF TGCGCCAGCAGCCCCGGGACAGGGGCATACAATGAGCAGTTCTTC
TRBJ2-1 - TRBV30 - CAVQGVGRETYEQFF TGTGCCGTACAGGGGGTCGGGCGGGAGACCTATGAGCAGTTCTTC
TRBJ2-7 - TRBV7-2 - CASSSGTLSYEQYF TGTGCCAGCAGCTCGGGGACGCTATCTTACGAGCAGTACTTC
TRBJ1-6 TRBD1 TRBV30 - CAWSVNRGYSPLHF TGTGCCTGGAGTGTAAACAGGGGTTATTCACCCCTCCACTTT
TRBJ2-7 TRBD2 TRBV7-2 - CASRPGLAGVGEQYF TGTGCCAGCAGACCGGGACTAGCGGGAGTGGGCGAGCAGTACTTC
TRBJ2-2 TRBD1 TRBV5-1 - CASSLWGQGASGELFF TGCGCCAGCAGCTTGTGGGGACAGGGGGCAAGCGGGGAGCTGTTTTTT
TRBJ2-3 TRBD2 TRBV5-1 - CASSLAIAGTDTQYF TGCGCCAGCAGCTTGGCCATAGCGGGAACAGATACGCAGTATTTT
TRBJ1-5 - TRBV3-1/TRBV3-2 - CASSQGGGNQPQHF TGTGCCAGCAGCCAAGGGGGGGGGAATCAGCCCCAGCATTTT